Reported below is one TCR beta chain. The antigen remains unidentified. The CDR3 consists of 15 residues. The V end lost 1 base, the J end lost 4 bases, and 12 bases lay between the germline ends. Germline-derived CDR1 and CDR2 are SGDLS and YYNGEE. This entry is derived from a study of OX40 agonist ivuxolimab in advanced cancers. Profiled with immunoSEQ multiplex PCR; TCRdb holds only in-frame clones, not every one. The sample gives 34,000 or so clones, approximately 80% of which show up once; about a fifth is in the top ten. Study-level findings and limits: Doses of 0.1 to 3.0 mg/kg were accompanied by clonal expansion of CD4+ and CD8+ blood T cells by week 6. Determination of antigen specificity was not performed for the expanded peripheral T cells. Low normalized T-cell clonal expansion also characterized some of the nonresponders.

The chain is built from TRBV9 and TRBJ2-1, with D maybe TRBD2 (7 bases). The receptor comes from an adult with an advanced solid tumor such as melanoma, head and neck, liver or kidney cancer. The specimen was CD4+ or CD8+ T cells sorted from blood, collected in a trial of the OX40 agonist ivuxolimab. The CDR3, as DNA: TGTGCCAGCAGCGTATTCGCGGGGGCTTACAATGAGCAGTTCTTC. It codes for CASSVFAGAYNEQFF.